A single count supports the clone carrying this TCR beta chain. The CDR3 is 15 amino acids. V lost 1 base and J lost 10; bases outside the gene matches: 5. Per the germline V gene, CDR1 is MGHRA and CDR2 is YSYEKL. These data originate in a study of cytomegalovirus exposure and HLA in healthy donors. A multiplex PCR was run with 60 Vbeta primers and 13 Jbeta primers. Some clones are missing from TCRdb's copy, which holds only in-frame ones; the method was immunoSEQ multiplex PCR. The table lists about 130,000 clones, over 80% of them singletons. The rearrangement links TRBV4-1 to TRBJ1-6, with 9 bases aligning to TRBD1. The sample was PBMCs. This TCR was recovered from a man between 18 and 35 years old in good health and CMV-seropositive. DNA of the CDR3: TGCGCCAGCAGCCAAGGGACAGGGGATGCCTCACCCCTCCACTTT. It is translated as CASSQGTGDASPLHF.